This T cell receptor beta chain was found in a study of blood T cell repertoires in COVID-19. In the study overall: T cells, B-cell-depleted T cells, or PBMCs supplied cDNA or gDNA.

As originally analysed: Reference gene primer amplification gave nucleated cell count estimates. Profiled with immunoSEQ multiplex PCR; TCRdb holds only in-frame clones, not every one. V, J and clone size were drawn from that table, and D and trimming were deduced from the DNA. The sample has some 200,000 clones, approximately 80% seen once. One Seattle source followed patients from active infection through their disease course. V trimming: 6 bases; J trimming: 4 bases; junction bases outside the gene matches: 11. This CDR3 is 16 amino acids long. Germline CDR1 is MDHEN and CDR2 is SYDVKM. This clonotype was sampled from a woman of 80 years or more with COVID-19, enrolled during active disease. The sequenced sample consisted of peripheral blood. The chain joins TRBV28 to TRBJ2-1; the match to TRBD2 covers 8 bases. CDR3 sequence (DNA): TGTGCCAGCAGGCCCCCCACGGGAGGGCCTTACAATGAGCAGTTCTTC. It specifies CASRPPTGGPYNEQFF.